This T cell receptor (beta chain) was profiled in a study of cytomegalovirus exposure and HLA in healthy donors. Study details: In a previous analysis, more than 90 million unique TCR beta sequences were found from approximately 180 million T cells.

The PCR used 60 Vbeta and 13 Jbeta primers. TCRdb's copy holds only in-frame clones and misses some; the assay was immunoSEQ multiplex PCR. The sample lists hundreds of thousands of clones; about three quarters were seen once. Study outcomes and limitations: Later work found most CMV-associated TCR beta chains apparently HLA-restricted. According to reports, the classifier identified cytomegalovirus status with high specificity and sensitivity. A later analysis linked a missense variant in DCLRE1C to the trimming of TCR beta V and J genes.

After removal of 1 base from V and 4 bases from J, the junction contained 7 bases not matched to a gene. CDR3 length: 16 amino acids. Germline CDR1 is SGHTA and CDR2 is FQGTGA. In the case of this clone: Its specificity is not known.

The receptor's source is a man aged 18 to 35 in good health and CMV-seronegative. The V and J genes are TRBV7-3 and TRBJ2-5; TRBD1 aligns across 9 bases. Sequences were obtained from PBMCs. This CDR3 reads CASSLRGTGYGETQYF. CDR3 nucleotides: TGTGCCAGCAGCTTAAGGGGGACAGGGTATGGAGAGACCCAGTACTTC.